The present T cell receptor (beta chain) was sequenced within a study of T cells in Graves' hyperthyroidism and ophthalmopathy. The study's findings and limits: Median prediction lead before ophthalmopathy onset was around seven months with the model. The majority of expanded thyroid clonotypes above 0.001 also appeared in blood.

A patient was excluded if there was uncontrolled infection, other autoimmune disease, pregnancy or lactation. The TCR beta CDR3 regions underwent amplification using RNA transcripts as the source. Carried out on the TCR CDR3, a first-round RT-PCR used the HTBI primer set. TCRdb redid the calling of the multiplex PCR reads with MiXCR, one entry per CDR3 protein. The table shows roughly 510,000 distinct CDR3 sequences, with 40% to 50% occurring only once. CDR1 and CDR2 (germline): KGHDR, SFDVKD. V shed 2 bases, J shed 3 bases, and the junction held 5 bases outside the gene matches. There are 16 residues in the CDR3. This clonotype was detected a few times. The antigen is unknown.

Material for sequencing was peripheral blood or thyroid tissue (not recorded which). The sequence derives from an adult woman with Graves' disease, either hyperthyroidism or ophthalmopathy (not recorded which). The rearrangement joins TRBV24-1 to TRBJ1-5; 8 positions match TRBD1. The chain's CDR3 is CATSDSTGVVNQPQHF. For the CDR3, the DNA is TGTGCCACCAGTGATTCGACAGGGGTTGTCAATCAGCCCCAGCATTTT.